A single sample is the source of the 23 T cell receptor beta chains below, sequenced in a study of shared clonotypes between healthy human individuals. The table came from immunoSEQ multiplex PCR; TCRdb's copy has only in-frame clones and leaves some out. Found here are under 150,000 clones, around 71% of them singletons; the top ten hold around 23%. What was sequenced was memory CD8+ T cells sorted from blood. The sample's subset: CD45RO+ cells pooled with CCR7-negative TemRA cells. The origin of the receptors is a woman in her thirties in good health.

This clone was seen a single time. The rearrangement uses TRBV27 and TRBJ1-1; no clear D gene. The CDR3 has 13 residues. Looked up from germline, CDR1 is MNHEY and CDR2 is SMNVEV (reference sequence). Trimming took off 6 bases at V and 1 base at J, with 9 bases between the two ends. The CDR3 sequence: CASRHDGNTEAFF. CDR3 in DNA: TGTGCCAGCAGACATGACGGGAACACTGAAGCTTTCTTT.

V gene TRBV6-5 combines with J gene TRBJ2-7; TRBD2 matches 8 bases. The CDR3 totals 14 residues. V lost 6 bases to trimming and J lost 3 bases; unmatched junction nucleotides: 7. Germline assignment: CDR1 MNHEY and CDR2 SVGAGI. In nucleotides, the CDR3 is TGTGCCAGCAGGGTTATTAGCGGGAACTACGAGCAGTACTTC. As protein: CASRVISGNYEQYF.

J is TRBJ2-7 and V is TRBV6-1; TRBD2 might be the D (6 bases). Trimming removed 2 bases at V and 9 bases at J, with 17 bases between. This CDR3 contains 14 residues. Germline CDR1 is MNHNS and CDR2 is SASEGT. The CDR3: CASSERGTHPRQYF. The CDR3 coding sequence is TGTGCCAGCAGTGAACGAGGGACTCACCCGCGGCAGTACTTC.

The CDR3 region has the DNA TGTGCCAGTACCCCAGGCAGGGGCGAACCCATGAACACTGAAGCTTTCTTT. It translates to CASTPGRGEPMNTEAFF. This chain uses TRBV19 with TRBJ1-1, with TRBD1 as a possible D gene (6 bases). The CDR3 sequence is 17 residues long. Germline CDR1 and CDR2: LNHDA and SQIVND (reference sequence). V was clipped by 7 bases and J by 0 bases, with 21 bases between them.

This clone turned up a few times. The chain employs TRBV27 and TRBJ1-1; TRBD1 aligns across 7 bases. CDR3 length: 14 residues. Germline loops: CDR1 MNHEY, CDR2 SMNVEV (reference sequence). The J segment lost 4 bases and the V segment lost 4 bases, leaving 6 bases of the junction unmatched. CDR3 amino acids: CASSWQGEGTEAFF. As DNA, the CDR3 is TGTGCCAGCAGTTGGCAGGGGGAGGGCACTGAAGCTTTCTTT.

The J gene is TRBJ2-1, the V gene TRBV5-1, with 14 bases that match TRBD2. The junction had 5 bases not matched to a gene; V was cut back by 0 bases and J by 12 bases. Per the germline V gene, CDR1 is SGHRS and CDR2 is YFSETQ. The CDR3 spans 15 residues. CDR3 residues: CASSLGLAGGEGQFF. Here the CDR3 DNA reads TGCGCCAGCAGCTTGGGACTAGCGGGAGGGGAGGGGCAGTTCTTC.

The chain recombines TRBV30 with TRBJ2-5, with D uncertain. Matching the DNA end better, TRBJ2-7 makes the J call doubtful. Germline lookup yields CDR1 GTSNPN and CDR2 SVGIG (reference sequence). This CDR3 is 14 amino acids long. The chain's CDR3 is CAWSVQGLSYEQYF. The CDR3, as DNA: TGTGCCTGGAGTGTACAAGGTCTCTCCTACGAGCAGTACTTC.

This chain uses TRBV7-3 with TRBJ2-7; D possibly corresponds to TRBD2 (5 bases). V gave up 3 bases and J gave up 2 bases, with 11 bases separating them. The CDR3 length is 14 residues. Germline CDR1 is SGHTA and CDR2 is FQGTGA. CDR3 sequence reads: CASSLGLAPYEQYF. DNA of the CDR3: TGTGCCAGCAGCTTGGGTCTAGCTCCCTACGAGCAGTACTTC.

The CDR3 coding sequence is TGCGCCAGCAGTCCAAAATGGGGGACCTACGAGCAGTACTTC. It yields the protein CASSPKWGTYEQYF. The chain is built from TRBV5-1 and TRBJ2-7; D is tentatively TRBD1 or TRBD2 (5 bases each). The CDR3 covers 14 residues. Per germline, CDR1 SGHRS and CDR2 YFSETQ. V gave up 5 bases and J gave up 2 bases, with 14 bases separating them.

In its sample, this clone was seen a few times. This sequence joins TRBV27 and TRBJ2-7; D unclear. CDR3 length: 13 residues. Germline V gene lookup returns CDR1 MNHEY and CDR2 SMNVEV (reference sequence). V dropped 5 bases and J dropped 2 bases, with 10 bases sitting between them. The CDR3: CASSTDGTYEQYF. The DNA for the CDR3 is TGTGCCAGCAGTACGGACGGAACCTACGAGCAGTACTTC.

This chain connects TRBV7-2 to TRBJ2-1; the match to TRBD1 covers 8 bases. The CDR3 is 15 residues long. Germline CDR1 reads SGHTA; CDR2 reads FQGNSA. With V trimmed by 4 bases and J by 3 bases, 5 bases remained unmatched. The chain's CDR3 is CASSSRDRGYNEQFF. Here the CDR3 DNA reads TGTGCCAGCAGCTCTCGTGACAGGGGCTACAATGAGCAGTTCTTC.

V and J are TRBV7-9 and TRBJ2-7; tentative D call: TRBD2 (6 bases). The V gene lost 4 bases and the J gene lost 1 base, with 11 bases spanning the gap. Germline V gives CDR1 SEHNR, CDR2 FQNEAQ (reference sequence). The CDR3 runs 14 residues. This CDR3 is CASSSRDWSYEQYF. CDR3 sequence (DNA): TGTGCCAGCAGCTCGCGGGACTGGTCCTACGAGCAGTACTTC.

This clone came up many times. The J gene is TRBJ1-5, the V gene TRBV25-1; TRBD1 aligns across 7 bases. J was trimmed by 4 bases and V by 5 bases; bases with no gene match: 8. Germline CDR1 and CDR2: MGHDK and SYGVNS. CDR3 length: 15 residues. Written as DNA, the CDR3 is TGTGCCAGCAGTCCCCTCGAACAGGGGAATCAGCCCCAGCATTTT. Its translation: CASSPLEQGNQPQHF.

This clone showed up just a few times. The rearrangement links TRBV7-9 to TRBJ2-7, with TRBD1 as a possible D gene (6 bases). Germline V lookup: CDR1 SEHNR, CDR2 FQNEAQ (reference sequence). Trimming stripped 2 bases from V and 5 bases from J, with 7 bases between. CDR3 size: 12 residues. DNA of the CDR3: TGTGCCAGCAGCTTAAGGGGGAACGAGCAGTACTTC. Amino acid sequence: CASSLRGNEQYF.

The CDR3 region is CASSLPDPGQGLPGELFF. The CDR3 nucleotides read TGCGCCAGCAGTCTACCAGATCCGGGACAGGGCCTTCCCGGGGAGCTGTTTTTT. This sequence joins TRBV23-1 and TRBJ2-2, with TRBD1 matching over 9 bases. TRBV23-1 is annotated as an ORF whose role is uncertain. Losses at the gene ends were 4 bases for V and 6 bases for J; bases not matched to a gene: 15. CDR3 length equals 18 residues.

The chain recombines TRBV28 with TRBJ1-2; no clear D. Deletions cut 0 bases from V and 3 bases from J, with 8 bases between. This CDR3 is 14 amino acids long. The V gene's germline CDR1 is MDHEN and CDR2 SYDVKM. DNA of the CDR3: TGTGCCAGCAGTTTATGGGGAGCACACTATGGCTACACCTTC. It codes for CASSLWGAHYGYTF.

This clone was observed at least ten times. The J gene is TRBJ2-7, the V gene TRBV9, with 13 bases that match TRBD2. Germline trimming cut 3 bases from V and 3 bases from J; bases unmatched to any gene: 6. Germline V gives CDR1 SGDLS, CDR2 YYNGEE. The CDR3 length is 16 residues. In DNA, the CDR3 is TGTGCCAGCAGCGCCGGACTAGCGGGAGTGGGCTACGAGCAGTACTTC. Residues: CASSAGLAGVGYEQYF.

This CDR3 reads CASSEGVYSYNEQFF. The CDR3 region has the DNA TGTGCCAGCAGTGAAGGTGTCTACTCCTACAATGAGCAGTTCTTC. The chain employs TRBV2 and TRBJ2-1; no firm D call. CDR1 and CDR2 (germline): SNHLY, FYNNEI. This CDR3 spans 15 amino acids. Trimming left V 1 base short and J 0 bases short, with 7 bases between.

This chain connects TRBV5-1 to TRBJ2-4, with 12 bases aligning to TRBD2. The CDR3 length is 18 residues. Germline V CDR1 and CDR2: SGHRS, YFSETQ. J lost 0 bases, V lost 4 bases, and 8 bases had no gene match. CDR3 bases: TGCGCCAGCAGCGACAGGACTAGCGGGAACCTAGCCAAAAACATTCAGTACTTC. Its translation: CASSDRTSGNLAKNIQYF.

The gene calls are TRBV11-1 and TRBJ2-7; 12 bases line up with TRBD1. The CDR3 is 18 residues long. Per germline, CDR1 SGHAT and CDR2 FQDESV (reference sequence). After removal of 1 base from V and 0 bases from J, the junction contained 7 bases not matched to a gene. The CDR3 spells CASSLVWGQGASSYEQYF. The CDR3 nucleotides are TGTGCCAGCAGCTTAGTCTGGGGACAGGGGGCGAGCTCCTACGAGCAGTACTTC.

V and J are TRBV25-1 and TRBJ2-1; 7 nucleotides match TRBD1. The CDR3 runs 14 residues. V was clipped by 7 bases and J by 3 bases; unmatched bases: 6. Germline V gene sequence: CDR1 MGHDK, CDR2 SYGVNS. This CDR3 reads CASTQGEGYNEQFF. For the CDR3, the DNA is TGTGCCAGCACTCAGGGGGAAGGCTACAATGAGCAGTTCTTC.

The genes are TRBV6-5 and TRBJ2-6; tentatively, D is TRBD2 (5 bases). This CDR3 comprises 16 residues. Germline V lookup: CDR1 MNHEY, CDR2 SVGAGI. Between the trimmed V and J ends, which lost 2 bases and 0 bases, there was a span of 8 bases. CDR3 loop: CASSYMRDSGANVLTF. The CDR3 region has the DNA TGTGCCAGCAGTTACATGAGGGACTCTGGGGCCAACGTCCTGACTTTC.

The rearrangement uses TRBV7-2 and TRBJ1-1; D is undetermined. Trimming removed 5 bases from V and 9 bases from J, with 16 bases in between. The CDR3 sequence is 13 residues long. Per germline, CDR1 SGHTA and CDR2 FQGNSA. The CDR3 region has the DNA TGTGCCAGCAGCCGCCCCCCGCGGGAAAAAGCTTTCTTT. It is translated as CASSRPPREKAFF. The full variable domain, with the rest looked up from reference TRBV7-2 and TRBJ1-1, is GAGVSQSPSNKVTEKGKDVELRCDPISGHTALYWYRQSLGQGLEFLIYFQGNSAPDKSGLPSDRFSAERTGGSVSTLTIQRTQQEDSAVYLCASSRPPREKAFFGQGTRLTVV.